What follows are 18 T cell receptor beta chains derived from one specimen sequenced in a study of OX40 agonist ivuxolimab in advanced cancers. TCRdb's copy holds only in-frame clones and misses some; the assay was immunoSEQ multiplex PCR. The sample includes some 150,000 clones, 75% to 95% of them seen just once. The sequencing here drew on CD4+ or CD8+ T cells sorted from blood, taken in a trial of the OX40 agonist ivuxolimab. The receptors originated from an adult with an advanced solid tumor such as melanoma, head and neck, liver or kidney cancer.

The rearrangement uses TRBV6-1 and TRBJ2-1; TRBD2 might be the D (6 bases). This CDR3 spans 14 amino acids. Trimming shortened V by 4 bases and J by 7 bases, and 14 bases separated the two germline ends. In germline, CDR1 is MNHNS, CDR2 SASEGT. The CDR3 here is CASSGPGGRNEQFF. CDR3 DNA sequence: TGTGCCAGCAGTGGCCCCGGGGGACGGAATGAGCAGTTCTTC.

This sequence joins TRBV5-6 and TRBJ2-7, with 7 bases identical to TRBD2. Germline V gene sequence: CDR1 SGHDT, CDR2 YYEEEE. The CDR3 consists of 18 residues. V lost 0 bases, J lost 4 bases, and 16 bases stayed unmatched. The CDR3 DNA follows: TGTGCCAGCAGCTTGGTCCAGGGACTATCCCCTTCTGGTTACGAGCAGTACTTC. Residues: CASSLVQGLSPSGYEQYF.

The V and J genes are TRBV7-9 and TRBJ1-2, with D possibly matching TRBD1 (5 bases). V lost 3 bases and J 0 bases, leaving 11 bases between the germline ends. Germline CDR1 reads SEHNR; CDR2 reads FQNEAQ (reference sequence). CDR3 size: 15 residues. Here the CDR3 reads CASSLGGESNYGYTF. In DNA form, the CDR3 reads TGTGCCAGCAGCTTGGGAGGGGAGTCTAACTATGGCTACACCTTC.

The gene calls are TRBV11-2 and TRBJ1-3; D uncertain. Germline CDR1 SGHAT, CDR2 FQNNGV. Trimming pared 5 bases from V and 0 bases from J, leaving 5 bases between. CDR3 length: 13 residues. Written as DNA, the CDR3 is TGTGCCAGCAGCGCAGTCTCTGGAAACACCATATATTTT. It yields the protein CASSAVSGNTIYF. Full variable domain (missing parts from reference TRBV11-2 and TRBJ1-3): EAGVAQSPRYKIIEKRQSVAFWCNPISGHATLYWYQQILGQGPKLLIQFQNNGVVDDSQLPKDRFSAERLKGVDSTLKIQPAKLEDSAVYLCASSAVSGNTIYFGEGSWLTVV.

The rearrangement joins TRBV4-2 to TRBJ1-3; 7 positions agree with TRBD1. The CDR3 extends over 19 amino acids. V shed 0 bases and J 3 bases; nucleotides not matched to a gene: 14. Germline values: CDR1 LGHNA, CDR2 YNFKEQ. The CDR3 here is CASSQEGDSAGWIGNTIYF. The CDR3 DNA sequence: TGTGCCAGCAGCCAAGAAGGGGACAGTGCCGGATGGATTGGAAACACCATATATTTT.

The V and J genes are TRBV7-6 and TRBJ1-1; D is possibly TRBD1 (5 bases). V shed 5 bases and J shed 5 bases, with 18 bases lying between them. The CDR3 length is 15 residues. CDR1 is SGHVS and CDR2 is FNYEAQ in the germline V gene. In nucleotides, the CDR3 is TGTGCCAGCAGCCTACAGCCGGGACCAGGTACTGAAGCTTTCTTT. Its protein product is CASSLQPGPGTEAFF.

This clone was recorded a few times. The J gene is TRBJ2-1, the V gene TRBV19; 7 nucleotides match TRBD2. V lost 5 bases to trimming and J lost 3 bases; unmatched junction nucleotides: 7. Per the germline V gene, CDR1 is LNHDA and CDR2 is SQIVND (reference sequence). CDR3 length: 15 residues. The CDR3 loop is CASSGREEVYNEQFF. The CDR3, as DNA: TGTGCCAGTAGTGGTCGGGAGGAGGTCTACAATGAGCAGTTCTTC.

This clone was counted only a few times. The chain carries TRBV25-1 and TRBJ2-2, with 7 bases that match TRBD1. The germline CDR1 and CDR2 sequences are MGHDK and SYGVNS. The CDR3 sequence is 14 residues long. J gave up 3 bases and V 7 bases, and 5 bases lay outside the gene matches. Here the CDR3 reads CASTRTGDTGELFF. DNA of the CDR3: TGTGCCAGCACCCGGACAGGTGACACCGGGGAGCTGTTTTTT.

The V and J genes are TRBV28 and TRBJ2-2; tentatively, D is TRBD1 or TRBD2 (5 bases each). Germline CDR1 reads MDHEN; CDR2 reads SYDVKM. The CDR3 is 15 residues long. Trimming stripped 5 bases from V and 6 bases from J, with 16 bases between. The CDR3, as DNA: TGTGCCAGCAGTCAGCGTGGGAGAGGGGCCGGGGAGCTGTTTTTT. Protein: CASSQRGRGAGELFF. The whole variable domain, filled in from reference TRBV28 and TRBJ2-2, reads DVKVTQSSRYLVKRTGEKVFLECVQDMDHENMFWYRQDPGLGLRLIYFSYDVKMKEKGDIPEGYSVSREKKERFSLILESASTNQTSMYLCASSQRGRGAGELFFGEGSRLTVL.

This CDR3 reads CASSIQDGNTEAFF. The CDR3 bases are TGTGCCAGCAGTATACAGGACGGGAACACTGAAGCTTTCTTT. The V call is TRBV25-1, the J call TRBJ1-1, with D maybe TRBD1 (5 bases). The CDR3 has 14 residues. Trimming cost V 5 bases and J 1 base, with 11 bases left between them. CDR1 and CDR2 (germline): MGHDK, SYGVNS.

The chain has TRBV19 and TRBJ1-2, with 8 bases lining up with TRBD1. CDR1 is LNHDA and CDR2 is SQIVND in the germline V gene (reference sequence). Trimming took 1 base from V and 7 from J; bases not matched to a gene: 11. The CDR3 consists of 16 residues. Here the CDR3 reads CASSIVGRGLSAGYTF. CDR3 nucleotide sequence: TGTGCCAGTAGTATAGTAGGCAGGGGGCTATCCGCTGGCTACACCTTC.

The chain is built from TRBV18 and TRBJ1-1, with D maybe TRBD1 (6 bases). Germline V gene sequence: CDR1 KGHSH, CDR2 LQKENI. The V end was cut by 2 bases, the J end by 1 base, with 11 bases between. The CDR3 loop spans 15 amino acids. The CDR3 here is CASSPYTGRNTEAFF. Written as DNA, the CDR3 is TGTGCCAGCTCACCATACACAGGGAGGAACACTGAAGCTTTCTTT.

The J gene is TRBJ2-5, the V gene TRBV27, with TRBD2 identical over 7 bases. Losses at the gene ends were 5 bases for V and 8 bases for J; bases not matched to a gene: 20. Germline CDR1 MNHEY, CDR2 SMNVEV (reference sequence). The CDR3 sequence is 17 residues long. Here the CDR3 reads CASSQANILADGGTQYF. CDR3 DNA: TGTGCCAGCAGTCAAGCCAACATCCTAGCGGACGGTGGTACCCAGTACTTC.

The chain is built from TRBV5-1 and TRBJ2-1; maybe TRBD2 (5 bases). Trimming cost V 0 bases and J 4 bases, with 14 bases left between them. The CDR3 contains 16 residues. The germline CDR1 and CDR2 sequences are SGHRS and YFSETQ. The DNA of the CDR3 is TGCGCCAGCAGCTTGGCCTTTCGGACGGGGTACAATGAGCAGTTCTTC. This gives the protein CASSLAFRTGYNEQFF.

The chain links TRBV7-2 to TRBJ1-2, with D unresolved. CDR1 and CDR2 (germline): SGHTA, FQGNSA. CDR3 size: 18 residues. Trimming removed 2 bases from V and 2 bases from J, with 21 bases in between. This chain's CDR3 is CASSLLSLEEGPNYGYTF. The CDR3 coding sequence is TGTGCCAGCAGCTTATTAAGCCTGGAGGAGGGCCCCAACTATGGCTACACCTTC.

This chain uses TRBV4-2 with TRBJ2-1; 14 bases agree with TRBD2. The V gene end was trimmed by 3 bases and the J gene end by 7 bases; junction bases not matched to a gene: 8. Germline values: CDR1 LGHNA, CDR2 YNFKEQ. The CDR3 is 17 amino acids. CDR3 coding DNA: TGTGCCAGCAGCCAGAGGGGACTAGCGGGAGTAGAAAATGAGCAGTTCTTC. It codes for CASSQRGLAGVENEQFF.

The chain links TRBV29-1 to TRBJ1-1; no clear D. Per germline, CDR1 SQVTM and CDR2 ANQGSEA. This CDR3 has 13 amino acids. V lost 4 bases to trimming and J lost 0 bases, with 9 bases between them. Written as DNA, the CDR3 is TGCAGCGTTGTAATACAGTTGAACACTGAAGCTTTCTTT. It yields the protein CSVVIQLNTEAFF.

CDR3 residues: CAWSVFGQGFEKLFF. The CDR3 nucleotides read TGTGCCTGGAGTGTATTTGGACAGGGGTTTGAAAAACTGTTTTTT. V gene TRBV30 combines with J gene TRBJ1-4, with TRBD1 matching 9 bases. Germline values: CDR1 GTSNPN, CDR2 SVGIG (reference sequence). The CDR3 is 15 amino acids. V lost 0 bases, J lost 7 bases, and 6 bases stayed unmatched.